This is a list of T cell receptor beta chains from one sample in a study of T cell repertoires in cytomegalovirus infection. TCRdb redid the calling of the reads with MiXCR, one entry per CDR3 protein. The repertoire has fewer than 300,000 distinct CDR3 sequences, about 26% of them found once; the top ten carry roughly 13%. Sequenced input: PBMCs. Receptors originate from a human donor in good health (CMV status not recorded). Some clones in this sample may be carry-over from other donors' samples. CDR3s include the opening cysteine and the closing phenylalanine or tryptophan. D genes are given only for firm matches. Size is stated for part of the rows, as once, few or many counts, or as a class when the clone is expanded.

cdr3_aa	cdr3_nt	d_call	clone_size	v_call	j_call
CASSRPGAGGVEQLF	TGTGCCAGCAGTCGGCCCGGAGCGGGAGGGGTTGAGCAGCTCTTC	TRBD2	.	TRBV7-2	TRBJ2-1
CAWIRRAALLNNEQFF	TGTGCCTGGATCCGAAGGGCCGCGCTACTCAACAATGAGCAGTTCTTC	.	.	TRBV30	TRBJ2-1
CSARHRDQSPLHF	TGCAGTGCTCGACACAGGGATCAATCACCCCTCCACTTT	.	few	TRBV20-1	TRBJ1-6
CASSSLGGVSTQYF	TGTGCCAGCAGCTCACTAGGTGGGGTTAGCACCCAGTACTTC	.	few	TRBV7-9	TRBJ2-5
CASSSIAGDEAFF	TGTGCCAGCAGCTCCATCGCGGGGGACGAAGCTTTCTTT	.	many	TRBV7-2	TRBJ1-1
CSVQGGSYNEQFF	TGCAGCGTGCAGGGGGGCTCCTACAATGAGCAGTTCTTC	.	.	TRBV29-1	TRBJ2-1
CASSLGTEIQPQHF	TGTGCCAGCAGCTTAGGGACCGAGATACAGCCCCAGCATTTT	.	few	TRBV7-2	TRBJ1-5
CASSARRENGNTIYF	TGTGCCAGCAGCGCCCGCAGGGAGAATGGAAACACCATATATTTT	.	many	TRBV7-8	TRBJ1-3
CASSPRGSGRGYSEQFF	TGTGCCAGCAGTCCCCGGGGAAGCGGGAGGGGATACAGTGAGCAGTTCTTC	TRBD2	once	TRBV28	TRBJ2-1
CASRKGGTRTDTQYF	TGTGCCAGCAGGAAGGGCGGAACCCGCACAGATACGCAGTATTTT	.	few	TRBV7-2	TRBJ2-3
CASTVGGAEQYF	TGTGCCAGCACTGTGGGGGGGGCCGAGCAGTACTTC	.	.	TRBV28	TRBJ2-7
CASSLLAGRGAEQFF	TGTGCCAGCAGCCTACTAGCGGGAAGGGGTGCTGAGCAGTTCTTC	TRBD2	once	TRBV7-2	TRBJ2-1
CASSLSSAEETQYF	TGTGCCAGCAGCTTATCTTCCGCGGAAGAGACCCAGTACTTC	.	.	TRBV7-2	TRBJ2-5
CSASPGLAGGNEQFF	TGCAGTGCTAGTCCCGGACTAGCGGGAGGGAATGAGCAGTTCTTC	TRBD2	.	TRBV20-1	TRBJ2-1
CASSSHGRASGTGELFF	TGCGCCAGCAGCTCCCACGGGAGGGCTTCTGGAACCGGGGAGCTGTTTTTT	TRBD2	few	TRBV5-1	TRBJ2-2
CASSYWDSYEQYF	TGTGCCAGCAGTTACTGGGACAGCTACGAGCAGTACTTC	TRBD1	many	TRBV6-6	TRBJ2-7
CASSWGPNEKLFF	TGTGCCAGCAGCTGGGGGCCCAATGAAAAACTGTTTTTT	.	.	TRBV28	TRBJ1-4
CASSLLAATNTGELFF	TGTGCCAGTAGCCTACTAGCGGCCACGAACACCGGGGAGCTGTTTTTT	TRBD2	.	TRBV19	TRBJ2-2
CASSPRGSGNTIYF	TGTGCCAGCAGCCCCCGTGGCTCTGGAAACACCATATATTTT	.	few	TRBV7-8	TRBJ1-3
CASSGSLANTGELFF	TGTGCCAGCAGCGGCAGTCTTGCGAACACCGGGGAGCTGTTTTTT	.	many	TRBV7-8	TRBJ2-2
CSVENTDTQYF	TGCAGCGTTGAGAACACAGATACGCAGTATTTT	.	.	TRBV29-1	TRBJ2-3
CASSLRRESSGANVLTF	TGTGCCAGCAGCTTAAGGCGAGAGAGCTCTGGGGCCAACGTCCTGACTTTC	.	.	TRBV7-2	TRBJ2-6
CASSIIGSDIQYF	TGTGCCAGTAGTATAATAGGGAGTGACATTCAGTACTTC	.	few	TRBV19	TRBJ2-4
CASSLAVAGGPAAAFF	TGTGCCAGCAGCTTAGCGGTCGCAGGGGGCCCTGCTGCGGCTTTCTTT	TRBD1	many	TRBV7-2	TRBJ1-1
CASSLLLAPFNEQFF	TGTGCCAGCAGCTTATTACTAGCGCCCTTCAATGAGCAGTTCTTC	TRBD2	.	TRBV7-9	TRBJ2-1
CASSLGQEAFF	TGTGCCAGCAGCTTGGGACAGGAAGCTTTCTTT	TRBD1	.	TRBV7-9	TRBJ1-1
CASSFRRGGGDEQFF	TGTGCCAGCAGTTTTCGTCGCGGGGGGGGAGATGAGCAGTTCTTC	TRBD2	few	TRBV12-3/TRBV12-4	TRBJ2-1
CSVSSRGRVYEQYF	TGCAGTGTTTCAAGCCGAGGCAGGGTGTACGAGCAGTACTTC	.	.	TRBV20-1	TRBJ2-7
CASRGQGATEAFF	TGTGCCAGCAGAGGACAGGGTGCCACTGAAGCTTTCTTT	TRBD1	.	TRBV6-6	TRBJ1-1
CASSQSGVGNEQFF	TGTGCCAGCAGTCAGTCGGGAGTCGGGAATGAGCAGTTCTTC	.	.	TRBV6-6	TRBJ2-1
CASGRRVSYQETQYF	TGCGCCAGCGGCAGACGGGTATCGTACCAAGAGACCCAGTACTTC	.	.	TRBV5-1	TRBJ2-5
CASSALSGTQTEAFF	TGTGCCAGCAGCGCACTTTCCGGGACTCAAACTGAAGCTTTCTTT	.	.	TRBV7-9	TRBJ1-1
CASSSRGSTDTQYF	TGTGCCAGCAGCTCCAGGGGAAGCACAGATACGCAGTATTTT	.	many	TRBV7-2	TRBJ2-3
CASSLGPWGFSSGANVLTF	TGTGCCAGCAGCTTAGGGCCTTGGGGGTTTTCCTCTGGGGCCAACGTCCTGACTTTC	.	many	TRBV7-2	TRBJ2-6
CSVTTGGQPQHF	TGCAGCGTAACGACGGGGGGGCAGCCCCAGCATTTT	.	once	TRBV29-1	TRBJ1-5
CASSVLAGGEQFF	TGCGCCAGCAGTGTACTAGCGGGAGGTGAGCAGTTCTTC	TRBD2	once	TRBV10-1	TRBJ2-1
CASSRRSGTEDLYEQYF	TGTGCCAGCAGCAGGAGGTCCGGGACAGAAGATCTCTACGAGCAGTACTTC	TRBD1	once	TRBV5-5	TRBJ2-7
CASSIQGQAYNEQFF	TGTGCCAGTAGTATCCAAGGACAGGCATACAATGAGCAGTTCTTC	TRBD1	.	TRBV19	TRBJ2-1
CSATGTGGAVNEQFF	TGCAGCGCCACCGGGACAGGGGGCGCGGTAAATGAGCAGTTCTTC	TRBD1	.	TRBV29-1	TRBJ2-1
CASSPPGLSSYNSPLHF	TGTGCCAGCTCACCTCCGGGACTTAGCTCCTATAATTCACCCCTCCACTTT	.	.	TRBV18	TRBJ1-6
CASSLVMYSYNEQFF	TGTGCCAGCAGCCTAGTTATGTACTCCTACAATGAGCAGTTCTTC	.	many	TRBV7-2	TRBJ2-1
CASGLAGGRTDTQYF	TGTGCCAGCGGACTAGCGGGAGGGAGGACAGATACGCAGTATTTT	TRBD2	many	TRBV7-2	TRBJ2-3
CASSFLKTDTQYF	TGTGCCAGCAGTTTTCTGAAAACAGATACGCAGTATTTT	.	.	TRBV28	TRBJ2-3
CASSDAGTNKETQYF	TGTGCCAGCAGTGATGCCGGGACAAACAAAGAGACCCAGTACTTC	.	.	TRBV12-3/TRBV12-4	TRBJ2-5
CASSRSSQGLGYTF	TGTGCCAGCAGTCGTTCGTCACAGGGACTTGGCTACACCTTC	.	.	TRBV12-3/TRBV12-4	TRBJ1-2
CASSRGLAGPETQYF	TGTGCCAGCAGTCGTGGACTAGCGGGACCAGAGACCCAGTACTTC	TRBD2	.	TRBV7-2	TRBJ2-5